A single sample is the source of the 13 T cell receptor beta chains below, sequenced in a study of T cell responses to AZD1222 COVID-19 vaccine. The table came from immunoSEQ multiplex PCR; TCRdb's copy has only in-frame clones and leaves some out. The sample carries 150,000 to 250,000 clones, more than 85% recorded once. The sequences come from peripheral blood, collected 28 days after the second AZD1222 dose. The source of these receptors is an adult who received the AZD1222 COVID-19 vaccine.

This chain connects TRBV4-2 to TRBJ2-1; maybe TRBD2 (6 bases). The germline V and J ends were trimmed by 1 base and 8 bases, with 27 bases remaining between them. CDR1 is LGHNA and CDR2 is YNFKEQ in the germline V gene. CDR3 length: 19 amino acids. CDR3 in amino acids: CASSQGRPEGRSVIDEQFF. The CDR3 coding sequence is TGTGCCAGCAGCCAAGGAAGGCCCGAGGGGAGGTCGGTGATTGATGAGCAGTTCTTC.

This sequence joins TRBV3-1 (or the pseudogene TRBV3-2) and TRBJ1-6, with 7 bases aligning to TRBD1. J was trimmed by 10 bases and V by 5 bases; bases with no gene match: 11. Per the germline V gene, CDR1 is LGHDT and CDR2 is YNNKEL (reference sequence). The CDR3 sequence is 15 residues long. The CDR3 spells CASSFRDSDRSPLHF. CDR3 sequence (DNA): TGTGCCAGCAGCTTCCGGGACAGCGATCGATCACCCCTCCACTTT.

CDR3 in amino acids: CASSFGRGGRGTHHTGELFF. As DNA, the CDR3 is TGTGCCAGCAGCTTTGGAAGGGGTGGAAGGGGGACCCATCACACCGGGGAGCTGTTTTTT. The chain couples TRBV7-6 to TRBJ2-2; D possibly corresponds to TRBD1 (6 bases). CDR3 length: 20 amino acids. CDR1 and CDR2 from the germline V gene are SGHVS and FNYEAQ. The V and J ends lost 3 bases and 3 bases respectively, with 26 bases between them.

Comments on this clone: The junction differs from germline at one of its ends, possibly a read error. The rearrangement joins TRBV7-7 to TRBJ2-3; D is unclear. This CDR3 region has 13 residues. Germline V gene data show CDR1 as SSHAT and CDR2 as FNYEAQ (reference sequence). This CDR3 is CASSLVTWDTQYF. The CDR3 bases are TGTGCTAGCAGCTTAGTAACGTGGGATACGCAGTATTTT.

This clone was observed once. The J gene is TRBJ2-1, the V gene TRBV11-3; TRBD2 aligns across 9 bases. J lost 1 base, V lost 5 bases, and 9 bases had no gene match. The germline V gene has CDR1 SGHNT and CDR2 YENEEA. This CDR3 contains 17 residues. CDR3 nucleotide sequence: TGTGCCAGCAGCCGAACCCTCACTAGCGGGTCCTACAATGAGCAGTTCTTC. Translating it yields CASSRTLTSGSYNEQFF.

The gene calls are TRBV7-9 and TRBJ1-2, with 7 positions matching TRBD1. The CDR3 loop spans 16 amino acids. The V and J ends lost 5 bases and 7 bases, in that order; junction bases with no gene match: 16. Looked up from germline, CDR1 is SEHNR and CDR2 is FQNEAQ (reference sequence). CDR3 coding DNA: TGTGCCAGCAGCCCGCTACCCGGGACAGCGCAAACTGGCTACACCTTC. Translated: CASSPLPGTAQTGYTF.

This chain connects TRBV18 to TRBJ2-1, with D unresolved. This CDR3 region has 16 residues. The germline gives CDR1 KGHSH, CDR2 LQKENI. V was clipped by 0 bases and J by 2 bases, with 11 bases between them. The CDR3 loop reads CASSPPGQRTYNEQFF. Written as DNA, the CDR3 is TGTGCCAGCTCACCACCGGGCCAGCGAACCTACAATGAGCAGTTCTTC.

The chain has TRBV20-1 and TRBJ1-1; D gene unclear. There are 10 residues in the CDR3. V dropped 6 bases and J dropped 11 bases, with 13 bases sitting between them. The V gene's germline CDR1 is DFQATT and CDR2 SNEGSKA (reference sequence). The CDR3 DNA reads TGCAGTGCGAGTCGTCTTGGGGCTTTCTTT. It translates to CSASRLGAFF.

This chain uses TRBV6-5 with TRBJ2-5, with a weak D call TRBD2 (6 bases). Germline V gene sequence: CDR1 MNHEY, CDR2 SVGAGI. Trimming cost V 6 bases and J 6 bases, with 20 bases left between them. The CDR3 is 15 residues long. CDR3 bases: TGTGCCAGCAGACCCCGCGGGGCTCCCCCGAAGACCCAGTACTTC. This sequence encodes CASRPRGAPPKTQYF.

V is TRBV9 and J is TRBJ2-3, with D possibly TRBD1 on 6 matching bases. This CDR3 has 15 amino acids. V dropped 3 bases and J dropped 4 bases, with 15 bases sitting between them. Germline loops: CDR1 SGDLS, CDR2 YYNGEE. The CDR3 DNA is TGTGCCAGCAGCGGGGGGACACCAGGGCCAGATACGCAGTATTTT. This gives the protein CASSGGTPGPDTQYF. Combining the CDR3 with reference TRBV9 and TRBJ2-3 gives the whole variable domain DSGVTQTPKHLITATGQRVTLRCSPRSGDLSVYWYQQSLDQGLQFLIQYYNGEERAKGNILERFSAQQFPDLHSELNLSSLELGDSALYFCASSGGTPGPDTQYFGPGTRLTVL.

This chain links TRBV5-1 with TRBJ2-5, with TRBD2 matching over 11 bases. Germline assignment: CDR1 SGHRS and CDR2 YFSETQ. The junction had 4 bases not matched to a gene; V was cut back by 1 base and J by 2 bases. The CDR3 covers 16 residues. The CDR3 bases are TGCGCCAGCAGCTTGAGTTTAGCGGGAGGGCAAGAGACCCAGTACTTC. Its translation is CASSLSLAGGQETQYF.

There are a few counts of this clone. The chain recombines TRBV4-1 with TRBJ2-3; the D is unclear. CDR3 length: 16 amino acids. Germline values: CDR1 MGHRA, CDR2 YSYEKL. The V end was cut by 6 bases, the J end by 1 base, with 17 bases between. In DNA form, the CDR3 reads TGCGCCAGCAGACTAACAGAACGTAAAGGCACAGATACGCAGTATTTT. It yields the protein CASRLTERKGTDTQYF.

This chain uses TRBV5-1 with TRBJ1-2; TRBD1 agrees at 7 bases. V lost 2 bases, J lost 6 bases, and 7 bases stayed unmatched. Germline V gene lookup returns CDR1 SGHRS and CDR2 YFSETQ. The CDR3 consists of 14 residues. The CDR3 nucleotides read TGCGCCAGCAGCTTCGACAGGGTGGCCGATGGCTACACCTTC. It encodes CASSFDRVADGYTF.